The 25 T cell receptor beta chains below all came from one sample that was sequenced in a study of cytomegalovirus exposure and HLA in healthy donors. The PCR made use of 60 Vbeta and 13 Jbeta primers. Here immunoSEQ multiplex PCR was the method, and the copy in TCRdb shows in-frame clones only, minus some. The sample has about 130,000 clones; 74% are singletons. Sequencing was carried out using PBMCs. Receptors originate from a male donor in good health and CMV-seronegative.

This clone has only one observation. The CDR3 DNA reads as TGCGCCAGCAGCCAATACCGCGGGACGGAATCCTACGAGCAGTACTTC. Protein: CASSQYRGTESYEQYF. J is TRBJ2-7 and V is TRBV4-1, with a possible D match to TRBD2 (6 bases). V was shortened by 2 bases and J by 1 base, with 15 bases between the two germline ends. The CDR3 sequence is 16 residues long. The germline V gene has CDR1 MGHRA and CDR2 YSYEKL.

This clone was counted ten times or more. The chain recombines TRBV6-5 with TRBJ2-1, with a possible D match to TRBD1 (6 bases). V lost 7 bases to trimming and J lost 3 bases, with 10 bases between them. The CDR3 contains 13 residues. Germline CDR1 MNHEY, CDR2 SVGAGI. CDR3 protein: CASKDSYYNEQFF. The DNA of the CDR3 is TGTGCCAGCAAGGACAGCTACTACAATGAGCAGTTCTTC.

V and J are TRBV28 and TRBJ1-1; 7 nucleotides line up with TRBD1. CDR1 is MDHEN and CDR2 is SYDVKM in the germline V gene. This CDR3 has 12 amino acids. After removal of 8 bases from V and 3 bases from J, the junction contained 3 bases not matched to a gene. The CDR3 loop reads CASRRGYTEAFF. CDR3 DNA sequence: TGTGCCAGCCGCAGGGGGTACACTGAAGCTTTCTTT.

J is TRBJ1-5 and V is TRBV2; D might be TRBD1 (5 bases). From germline, CDR1 is SNHLY and CDR2 FYNNEI. This CDR3 contains 13 residues. V was cut by 11 bases and J by 4 bases, with 15 bases left in between. CDR3 nucleotides: TGTGCCGGCAACCGGGACTTAAATCAGCCCCAGCATTTT. It translates to CAGNRDLNQPQHF.

The gene calls are TRBV9 and TRBJ2-4; D is uncertain. V was trimmed by 5 bases and J by 1 base, leaving 13 bases between them. The CDR3 runs 15 residues. Germline V gives CDR1 SGDLS, CDR2 YYNGEE. CDR3 in DNA: TGTGCCAGCAGTACTACTGGTAGGGCCAAAAACATTCAGTACTTC. Translation gives CASSTTGRAKNIQYF.

The chain carries TRBV10-3 and TRBJ2-7; 7 bases match TRBD1. The CDR3 length is 11 residues. Trimming at V came to 10 bases and at J to 12 bases, leaving 12 bases not matched to a gene. CDR1 and CDR2 from the germline V gene are ENHRY and SYGVKD. The CDR3 is CATLGQAVWYF. CDR3 DNA sequence: TGTGCCACCCTCGGACAGGCGGTCTGGTACTTC.

This clone came up a few times. The chain combines TRBV5-1 with TRBJ1-2, with 9 bases matching TRBD1. V dropped 4 bases and J dropped 4; count of bases not matched to a gene: 5. The CDR3 length is 14 residues. In germline, CDR1 is SGHRS, CDR2 YFSETQ. The CDR3 sequence: CASSLGTGSYGYTF. The CDR3 nucleotides are TGCGCCAGCAGCCTCGGGACAGGGTCCTATGGCTACACCTTC.

This chain connects TRBV7-9 to TRBJ1-1; 10 nucleotides match TRBD1. The ends lost 5 bases at V and 10 bases at J; junction bases unmatched: 19. Germline assignment: CDR1 SEHNR and CDR2 FQNEAQ (reference sequence). The length of the CDR3 is 17 residues. The CDR3 DNA reads TGTGCCAGCAGCCCTTCCGGGACAGGGGCCCCTCCGGCCGGAGCTTTCTTT. This encodes CASSPSGTGAPPAGAFF.

This clone was observed a single time. V and J are TRBV10-3 and TRBJ2-3; D not resolved. Trimming took off 3 bases at V and 1 base at J, with 11 bases between the two ends. Germline assignment: CDR1 ENHRY and CDR2 SYGVKD. The CDR3 is 15 residues long. The DNA of the CDR3 is TGTGCCATCAGTGACGGCCCTGGAGGCACAGATACGCAGTATTTT. This codes for CAISDGPGGTDTQYF.

The V call is TRBV6-6, the J call TRBJ2-1; 15 positions agree with TRBD2. This CDR3 comprises 15 residues. The germline V gene encodes CDR1 MNHNY and CDR2 SVGAGI (reference sequence). Trimming cost V 6 bases and J 8 bases; bases outside gene matches: 5. Here the CDR3 reads CASREGLAGGDEQFF. The CDR3 coding sequence is TGTGCCAGCAGAGAGGGACTAGCGGGAGGAGATGAGCAGTTCTTC.

J is TRBJ1-2 and V is TRBV9; possible D gene TRBD1, 5 bases. Deletions cut 0 bases from V and 8 bases from J, with 11 bases between. The V gene's germline CDR1 is SGDLS and CDR2 YYNGEE. The CDR3 spans 13 residues. In DNA, the CDR3 is TGTGCCAGCAGCGTAGTTCCAGGGTACGGCTACACCTTC. As protein: CASSVVPGYGYTF.

The sample holds a few counts of this clone. The V and J genes are TRBV5-6 and TRBJ2-1; 8 bases are a match to TRBD2. Germline CDR1 reads SGHDT; CDR2 reads YYEEEE. The ends lost 4 bases at V and 6 bases at J; junction bases unmatched: 12. The CDR3 has 16 amino acids. This CDR3 is CASSPATGTSANEQFF. DNA for the CDR3: TGTGCCAGCAGCCCAGCCACCGGGACTAGTGCCAATGAGCAGTTCTTC.

The rearrangement joins TRBV30 to TRBJ2-7; no definite D call. Trimming left V 3 bases short and J 0 bases short, with 12 bases between. Germline assignment: CDR1 GTSNPN and CDR2 SVGIG (reference sequence). This CDR3 has 14 amino acids. The DNA for the CDR3 is TGTGCCTGGAGGGCACCCGGGTCCTCCTACGAGCAGTACTTC. Protein sequence: CAWRAPGSSYEQYF.

This clone was seen a handful of times. The rearrangement links TRBV21-1 to TRBJ1-2. TRBV21-1 is a recognized pseudogene. The CDR3 consists of 14 residues. The CDR3 coding sequence is TGTGCCAGGAGATTCGGACTGTCGAGATGGGGCTACACCTTC. This gives the protein CARRFGLSRWGYTF.

The V and J genes are TRBV30 and TRBJ1-1; TRBD1 is a possible D gene (5 bases). Germline CDR1 reads GTSNPN; CDR2 reads SVGIG (reference sequence). Trimming shortened V by 3 bases and J by 7 bases, and 12 bases separated the two germline ends. This CDR3 is 12 amino acids long. The CDR3 nucleotides are TGTGCCTGGAGCTTCCGACAGAGTGAAGCTTTCTTT. Encoded protein: CAWSFRQSEAFF.

The table lists this clone with a few counts. This rearrangement joins TRBV9 to TRBJ1-3; a weak D match, TRBD1 (6 bases). The CDR3 length is 16 residues. V gave up 3 bases and J gave up 0 bases, with 13 bases separating them. Germline loops: CDR1 SGDLS, CDR2 YYNGEE. The CDR3 spells CASSAPGHRSGNTIYF. In nucleotides, the CDR3 is TGTGCCAGCAGCGCCCCGGGACATCGCTCTGGAAACACCATATATTTT.

In DNA, the CDR3 is TGTGCCAGCAGCTTGGAGTTTAGCAATCAGCCCCAGCATTTT. Translated: CASSLEFSNQPQHF. V is TRBV7-2 and J is TRBJ1-5; D ambiguous. The CDR3 covers 14 residues. Germline CDR1 SGHTA, CDR2 FQGNSA. Trimming stripped 3 bases from V and 0 bases from J, with 6 bases between.

The chain has TRBV25-1 and TRBJ2-7; no clear D. The ends were cut back, 6 bases at V and 4 bases at J, with 13 bases in the middle. Per the germline V gene, CDR1 is MGHDK and CDR2 is SYGVNS. CDR3 size: 13 residues. CDR3 bases: TGTGCCAGCAGATCGAGCACGCGATACGAGCAGTACTTC. Protein product: CASRSSTRYEQYF.

In nucleotides, the CDR3 is TGTGCCAGTACGAGTGGTAACGAGCAGTACTTC. Translated: CASTSGNEQYF. The genes are TRBV19 and TRBJ2-7; D gene uncertain. CDR1 is LNHDA, CDR2 SQIVND, per germline (reference sequence). The CDR3 is 11 residues long. Trimming took off 7 bases at V and 5 bases at J, with 9 bases between the two ends.

The V call is TRBV6-5, the J call TRBJ2-5, with D possibly being TRBD1 (6 bases). The length of the CDR3 is 15 residues. CDR1 is MNHEY and CDR2 is SVGAGI in the germline V gene. The ends were cut back, 2 bases at V and 2 bases at J, with 12 bases in the middle. CDR3 region: CASSYHGGTQETQYF. The CDR3 region has the DNA TGTGCCAGCAGTTACCACGGTGGGACACAAGAGACCCAGTACTTC.

This clone has only a few counts. The rearrangement uses TRBV7-8 and TRBJ1-2; no reliable D call. Trimming removed 4 bases at V and 2 bases at J, with 14 bases between. The CDR3 extends over 15 amino acids. Germline V gene data show CDR1 as SGHVS and CDR2 as FQNEAQ. The CDR3 spells CASSSRVGLNYGYTF. DNA of the CDR3: TGTGCCAGCAGCTCTAGGGTAGGACTGAACTATGGCTACACCTTC.

This rearrangement joins TRBV11-2 to TRBJ1-2, with 8 bases that match TRBD1. Germline CDR1 reads SGHAT; CDR2 reads FQNNGV. The V and J ends lost 4 bases and 6 bases, in that order; junction bases with no gene match: 10. The CDR3 length is 15 residues. The CDR3, as DNA: TGTGCCAGCAGCTCACCCGGGACAGGAACCCATGGCTACACCTTC. Translating gives CASSSPGTGTHGYTF.

The chain joins TRBV7-9 to TRBJ2-1, with 9 bases aligning to TRBD1. Germline CDR1 is SEHNR and CDR2 is FQNEAQ (reference sequence). The CDR3 has 18 amino acids. V lost 1 base to trimming and J lost 3 bases; unmatched junction nucleotides: 10. The CDR3 nucleotides read TGTGCCAGCAGCTTAGACAGGGGGCGAATAGCGGGCTACAATGAGCAGTTCTTC. Translated, it gives CASSLDRGRIAGYNEQFF.

J is TRBJ2-2 and V is TRBV7-6; D is unresolved. CDR1 is SGHVS, CDR2 FNYEAQ, per germline. Trimming stripped 1 base from V and 1 base from J, with 4 bases between. The CDR3 loop spans 14 amino acids. The CDR3 DNA sequence: TGTGCCAGCAGCTTAGTCCTGAACACCGGGGAGCTGTTTTTT. It encodes CASSLVLNTGELFF.

The chain uses TRBV14 and TRBJ1-4; no clear D. Germline lookup yields CDR1 SGHDN and CDR2 FVKESK. The CDR3 is 15 residues long. Trimming stripped 1 base from V and 8 bases from J, with 14 bases between. This chain's CDR3 is CASSQARGAGEKLFF. The CDR3 DNA sequence: TGTGCCAGCAGCCAAGCCCGAGGAGCTGGGGAAAAACTGTTTTTT.